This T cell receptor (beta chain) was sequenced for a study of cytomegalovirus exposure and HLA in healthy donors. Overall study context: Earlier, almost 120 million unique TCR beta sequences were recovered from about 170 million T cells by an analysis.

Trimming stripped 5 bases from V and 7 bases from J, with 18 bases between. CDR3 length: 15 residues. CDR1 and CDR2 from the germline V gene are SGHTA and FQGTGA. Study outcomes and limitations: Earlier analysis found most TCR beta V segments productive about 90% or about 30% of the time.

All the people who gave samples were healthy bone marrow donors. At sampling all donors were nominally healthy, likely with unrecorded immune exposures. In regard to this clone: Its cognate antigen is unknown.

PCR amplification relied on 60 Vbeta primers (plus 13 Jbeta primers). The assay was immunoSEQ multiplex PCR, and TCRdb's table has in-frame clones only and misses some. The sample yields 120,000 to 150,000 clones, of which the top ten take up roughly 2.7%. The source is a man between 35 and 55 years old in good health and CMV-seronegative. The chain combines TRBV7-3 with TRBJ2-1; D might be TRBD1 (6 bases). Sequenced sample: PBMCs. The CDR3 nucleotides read TGTGCCAGCAGCACCGGACAGCCTGGGAGAAATGAGCAGTTCTTC. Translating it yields CASSTGQPGRNEQFF.